These 11 T cell receptor beta chains came from one sample sequenced in a study of radiation and T cells in renal cell carcinoma. The time point denotes: blood 2 weeks post-SBRT. Treatment denoted: 15 Gy SBRT to primary tumor, nephrectomy 4 weeks later. Some clones are missing from TCRdb's copy, which holds only in-frame ones; the method was immunoSEQ multiplex PCR. This table holds about 150,000 clones, over 80% found once. Sequenced here: blood, sampled from a patient whose treatment included radiotherapy and nephrectomy. Every receptor here comes from a woman aged 45-65 years with renal cell carcinoma.

The chain uses TRBV6-1 and TRBJ1-5; D unclear. This CDR3 contains 13 residues. The germline gives CDR1 MNHNS, CDR2 SASEGT. Trimming removed 6 bases from V and 11 bases from J, with 17 bases in between. This chain's CDR3 is CASSELEGSAQHF. In DNA, the CDR3 is TGTGCCAGCAGCGAACTGGAGGGTTCAGCCCAGCATTTT.

The chain links TRBV5-1 to TRBJ1-1; D gene unclear. In germline, CDR1 is SGHRS, CDR2 YFSETQ. Between the trimmed V and J ends, which lost 4 bases and 7 bases, there was a span of 11 bases. The CDR3 loop spans 12 amino acids. The CDR3 protein is CASSRSGVEAFF. In DNA form, the CDR3 reads TGCGCCAGCAGCCGGTCGGGAGTTGAAGCTTTCTTT.

The chain joins TRBV28 to TRBJ1-2, with TRBD1 matching over 9 bases. Trimming removed 5 bases from V and 8 bases from J; junction bases left unmatched: 12. From germline, CDR1 is MDHEN and CDR2 SYDVKM. The CDR3 length is 15 residues. The CDR3 nucleotides read TGTGCCAGCAGTGCCTGGACAGGGGTAGAGGGCGGCTACACCTTC. It yields the protein CASSAWTGVEGGYTF.

The chain has TRBV5-5 and TRBJ1-6; tentative D call: TRBD1 (6 bases). V lost 1 base to trimming and J lost 5 bases, with 13 bases between them. This CDR3 has 16 residues. Germline V gene sequence: CDR1 SGHKS, CDR2 YYEKEE (reference sequence). In nucleotides, the CDR3 is TGTGCCAGCAGCTTGTTGGGGGGCTCGGATAATTCACCCCTCCACTTT. Encoded protein: CASSLLGGSDNSPLHF.

In DNA, the CDR3 is TGCACCTCCCATGACAGGGCGGGTGGCTACACCTTC. It yields the protein CTSHDRAGGYTF. The chain couples TRBV29-1 to TRBJ1-2; 7 bases line up with TRBD1. Per germline, CDR1 SQVTM and CDR2 ANQGSEA. The CDR3 extends over 12 amino acids.

The CDR3 loop is CASKSTGHTDTQYF. CDR3 in DNA: TGTGCCAGTAAATCGACAGGGCACACAGATACGCAGTATTTT. The V gene is TRBV6-4, the J gene TRBJ2-3; 7 bases are a match to TRBD1. Germline loops: CDR1 MRHNA, CDR2 SNTAGT. J was trimmed by 2 bases and V by 9 bases; bases with no gene match: 8. This CDR3 has 14 residues.

V is TRBV2 and J is TRBJ1-4; TRBD1 matches at 7 bases. Trimming at V came to 5 bases and at J to 0 bases, leaving 3 bases not matched to a gene. CDR3 length equals 15 residues. Germline CDR1 SNHLY, CDR2 FYNNEI. CDR3 in amino acids: CASSNGQATNEKLFF. DNA of the CDR3: TGTGCCAGCAGTAACGGACAGGCAACTAATGAAAAACTGTTTTTT.

CDR3 amino acids: CASSYGLAGVNEQFF. CDR3 DNA sequence: TGCGCCAGCAGCTACGGACTAGCGGGGGTGAATGAGCAGTTCTTC. The chain employs TRBV5-1 and TRBJ2-1; TRBD2 matches at 13 bases. The CDR3 has 15 residues. The V gene's germline CDR1 is SGHRS and CDR2 YFSETQ. With 3 bases clipped from V and 7 bases from J, the junction kept 4 bases outside the gene matches.

The chain is built from TRBV7-6 and TRBJ2-5; 7 nucleotides match TRBD2. This CDR3 has 13 residues. Germline values: CDR1 SGHVS, CDR2 FNYEAQ. With V trimmed by 5 bases and J by 5 bases, 5 bases remained unmatched. CDR3 bases: TGTGCCAGCAGCCGGGACTATTTGGAGACCCAGTACTTC. It specifies CASSRDYLETQYF.

The rearrangement joins TRBV19 to TRBJ1-4; perhaps TRBD1 as D (6 bases). This CDR3 is 13 amino acids long. Germline V lookup: CDR1 LNHDA, CDR2 SQIVND (reference sequence). The V and J ends lost 8 bases and 5 bases respectively, with 12 bases between them. CDR3 in amino acids: CASRQDMNEKLFF. The CDR3 nucleotides read TGTGCCAGTCGACAGGACATGAATGAAAAACTGTTTTTT.

This clone has a handful of counts. J is TRBJ1-1 and V is TRBV7-9; 8 nucleotides match TRBD1. The junction had 6 bases not matched to a gene; V was cut back by 5 bases and J by 1 base. The CDR3 length is 15 residues. Germline assignment: CDR1 SEHNR and CDR2 FQNEAQ (reference sequence). The CDR3 DNA reads as TGTGCCAGCAGCGAAGCCGGGACAGGGAACACTGAAGCTTTCTTT. This encodes CASSEAGTGNTEAFF.